These T cell receptor beta chains were read from a single sample in a study of blood T cell repertoires in COVID-19. TCRdb's copy holds only in-frame clones and misses some; the assay was immunoSEQ multiplex PCR. The data contain approximately 200,000 clones, 70% to 90% of them singletons. The specimen sequenced was peripheral blood. Source of these receptors: a human donor with active or convalescent COVID-19. The donor label of this sample is uncertain. Each CDR3 is given with its conserved first and last residue. D genes are given only for firm matches. Part of the rows lack a size; the others show once, few, many or a class for expanded clones.

j_gene	abundance	v_gene	d_gene	CDR3aa	CDR3nt
TRBJ2-1	once	TRBV30	.	CAWRSASSYNEQFF	TGTGCCTGGAGAAGTGCCAGCTCCTACAATGAGCAGTTCTTC
TRBJ1-1	.	TRBV7-9	TRBD1	CASSLAPQGGANTEAFF	TGTGCCAGCAGCTTAGCTCCCCAAGGGGGCGCGAACACTGAAGCTTTCTTT
TRBJ2-5	once	TRBV7-2	.	CASSPQAGRGETQYF	TGTGCCAGCAGCCCCCAGGCGGGCAGAGGAGAGACCCAGTACTTC
TRBJ2-1	.	TRBV19	TRBD2	CATQIGGGFNEQFF	TGTGCCACCCAGATCGGGGGGGGGTTTAATGAGCAGTTCTTC
TRBJ2-3	.	TRBV28	TRBD1	CASKGGQGEDTQYF	TGTGCCAGCAAGGGGGGACAGGGGGAGGATACGCAGTATTTT
TRBJ2-1	.	TRBV3-1/TRBV3-2	.	CASSHWTAHNEQFF	TGTGCCAGCAGCCATTGGACAGCCCACAATGAGCAGTTCTTC
TRBJ1-2	.	TRBV28	.	CASSSPQGSKTDGYTF	TGTGCCAGCAGTTCTCCTCAAGGAAGCAAGACTGATGGCTACACCTTC
TRBJ1-4	.	TRBV6-5	.	CASSYVRATNEKLFF	TGTGCCAGCAGTTACGTGCGGGCAACTAATGAAAAACTGTTTTTT
TRBJ1-2	.	TRBV28	TRBD1	CASSGQILHGYTF	TGTGCCAGCTCGGGACAGATCCTTCATGGCTACACCTTC
TRBJ2-2	.	TRBV19	TRBD1	CATKTGVDTGELFF	TGTGCCACCAAGACAGGGGTTGACACCGGGGAGCTGTTTTTT
TRBJ2-7	.	TRBV7-3	TRBD1	CASSLRGQGSEQYF	TGTGCCAGCAGCTTAAGGGGACAGGGATCCGAGCAGTACTTC
TRBJ1-2	.	TRBV11-2	.	CASSLDLRGRVHLNYGYTF	TGTGCCAGCAGCTTAGATCTAAGGGGGAGGGTCCACCTTAACTATGGCTACACCTTC
TRBJ1-2	.	TRBV7-6	TRBD1	CASSSSGQGNYGYTF	TGTGCCAGCAGCTCTTCGGGACAGGGGAACTATGGCTACACCTTC
TRBJ2-3	once	TRBV11-3	TRBD2	CASSWTHSGGGSDTQYF	TGTGCCAGCAGCTGGACCCATAGCGGGGGTGGTTCAGATACGCAGTATTTT
TRBJ2-3	.	TRBV28	.	CASRFRQRRADTQYF	TGTGCCAGCAGATTTAGACAGCGACGTGCAGATACGCAGTATTTT
TRBJ2-3	.	TRBV2	TRBD2	CATLILAEAADTQYF	TGTGCCACCTTAATACTAGCGGAGGCCGCGGATACGCAGTATTTT
TRBJ2-3	.	TRBV29-1	TRBD1	CSARQGPSTDTQYF	TGCAGCGCTAGACAGGGACCTAGCACAGATACGCAGTATTTT
TRBJ1-2	.	TRBV4-3	.	CASSQDTPRVNYGYTF	TGCGCCAGCAGCCAAGATACGCCCCGGGTGAACTATGGCTACACCTTC
TRBJ2-1	.	TRBV7-9	TRBD1	CASSIDRGFYNEQFF	TGTGCCAGCAGCATCGACAGGGGATTTTACAATGAGCAGTTCTTC
TRBJ2-3	.	TRBV5-6	TRBD1	CASSLTGTGLVADTQYF	TGTGCCAGCAGCTTAACCGGGACAGGGTTGGTAGCAGATACGCAGTATTTT
TRBJ1-4	.	TRBV5-1	.	CASSPSGSGTTNEKLFF	TGCGCCAGCAGCCCCTCAGGGTCGGGCACAACTAATGAAAAACTGTTTTTT
TRBJ2-7	few	TRBV19	TRBD1	CASSIGGTGFVEQYF	TGTGCCAGTAGTATCGGTGGGACAGGATTCGTCGAGCAGTACTTC
TRBJ2-5	.	TRBV18	.	CASSPNRETQYF	TGTGCCAGCTCACCAAATCGAGAGACCCAGTACTTC
TRBJ1-2	.	TRBV7-2	.	CASRTSGAGYGYTF	TGTGCCAGCAGGACGAGTGGGGCCGGCTATGGCTACACCTTC
TRBJ2-6	.	TRBV7-3	.	CASSLRRPSGANVLTF	TGTGCCAGCAGCTTAAGGCGGCCCTCTGGGGCCAACGTCCTGACTTTC
TRBJ1-1	once	TRBV15	.	CATSRDLRGLRTVEAFF	TGTGCCACCAGCAGAGACTTGCGGGGGTTGAGGACTGTGGAAGCTTTCTTT
TRBJ2-1	.	TRBV18	.	CASSPVHFSYNEQFF	TGTGCCAGCTCACCAGTTCACTTCTCCTACAATGAGCAGTTCTTC
TRBJ1-1	once	TRBV5-6	TRBD1	CASGLGTEFEAFF	TGTGCCAGCGGCCTAGGGACAGAGTTTGAAGCTTTCTTT
TRBJ2-1	.	TRBV7-9	TRBD1	CASNPRTGVSYNEQFF	TGTGCCAGCAACCCTCGGACAGGGGTTTCCTACAATGAGCAGTTCTTC
TRBJ1-5	.	TRBV7-2	TRBD1	CASSFRTGGVRANQPQHF	TGTGCCAGCAGCTTTCGTACAGGGGGCGTAAGGGCAAATCAGCCCCAGCATTTT
TRBJ2-1	.	TRBV29-1	.	CSVRGQNSYNEQFF	TGCAGCGTTAGAGGTCAAAACTCCTACAATGAGCAGTTCTTC
TRBJ1-1	.	TRBV9	TRBD1	CASSGSGTGLSEAFF	TGTGCCAGCAGCGGATCCGGGACAGGGTTATCTGAAGCTTTCTTT
TRBJ2-7	.	TRBV5-4	.	CASSSMGGNEQYF	TGTGCCAGCAGCTCGATGGGCGGGAACGAGCAGTACTTC
TRBJ2-7	.	TRBV28	.	CASSLPGTTGEQYF	TGTGCCAGCAGCTTACCCGGGACAACGGGAGAGCAGTACTTC
TRBJ1-2	.	TRBV30	TRBD1	CAWSSWTGGGNGYTF	TGTGCCTGGAGTTCCTGGACAGGGGGGGGAAATGGCTACACCTTC
TRBJ1-4	.	TRBV2	TRBD1	CASSDSGTGGEKLFF	TGTGCCAGCAGTGATAGCGGGACAGGGGGAGAAAAACTGTTTTTT